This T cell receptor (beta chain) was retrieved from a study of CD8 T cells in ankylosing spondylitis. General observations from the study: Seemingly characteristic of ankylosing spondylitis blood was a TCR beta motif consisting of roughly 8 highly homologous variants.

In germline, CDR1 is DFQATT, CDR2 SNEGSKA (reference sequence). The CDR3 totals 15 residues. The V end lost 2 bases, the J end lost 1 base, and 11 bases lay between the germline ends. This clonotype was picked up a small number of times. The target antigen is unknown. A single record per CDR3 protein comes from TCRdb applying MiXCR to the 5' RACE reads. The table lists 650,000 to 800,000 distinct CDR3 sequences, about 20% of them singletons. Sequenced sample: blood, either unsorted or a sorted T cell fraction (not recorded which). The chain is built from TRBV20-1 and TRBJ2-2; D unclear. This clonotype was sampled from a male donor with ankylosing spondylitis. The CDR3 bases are TGCAGTGCTAGAACCCCTGGGCAGAACACCGGGGAGCTGTTTTTT. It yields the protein CSARTPGQNTGELFF.